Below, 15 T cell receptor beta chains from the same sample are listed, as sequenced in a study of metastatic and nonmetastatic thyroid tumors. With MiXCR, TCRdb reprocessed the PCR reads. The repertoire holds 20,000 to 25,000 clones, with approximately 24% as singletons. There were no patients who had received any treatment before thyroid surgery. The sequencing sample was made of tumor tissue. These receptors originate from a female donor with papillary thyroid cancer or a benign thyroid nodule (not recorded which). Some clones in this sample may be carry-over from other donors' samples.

CDR3 sequence (DNA): TGTGCCAGCAGTTCATTGGGTTCGGCAGGTACAGATACGCAGTATTTT. This sequence encodes CASSSLGSAGTDTQYF. The V call is TRBV27, the J call TRBJ2-3; D unclear. In germline, CDR1 is MNHEY, CDR2 SMNVEV (reference sequence). The CDR3 is 16 residues long. Trimming shortened V by 4 bases and J by 3 bases, and 17 bases separated the two germline ends.

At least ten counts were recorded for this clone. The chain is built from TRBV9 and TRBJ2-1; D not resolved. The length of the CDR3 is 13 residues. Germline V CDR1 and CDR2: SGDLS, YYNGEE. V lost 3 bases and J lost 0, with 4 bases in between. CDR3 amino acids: CASSGHSYNEQFF. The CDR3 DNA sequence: TGTGCCAGCAGCGGACACTCCTACAATGAGCAGTTCTTC.

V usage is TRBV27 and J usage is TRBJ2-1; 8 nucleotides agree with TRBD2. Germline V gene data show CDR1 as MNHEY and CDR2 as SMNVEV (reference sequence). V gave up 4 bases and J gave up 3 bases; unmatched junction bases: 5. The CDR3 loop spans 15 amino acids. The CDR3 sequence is CASSSSSGYYNEQFF. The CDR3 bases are TGTGCCAGCAGTTCCTCTAGCGGGTACTACAATGAGCAGTTCTTC.

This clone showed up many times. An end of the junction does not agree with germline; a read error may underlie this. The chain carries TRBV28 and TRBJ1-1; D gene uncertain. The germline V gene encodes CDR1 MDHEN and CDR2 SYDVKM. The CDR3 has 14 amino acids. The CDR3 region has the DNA TGTGCCAGCAGCGAGGCCTTGATGAACACTGAAGCTCTCTTT. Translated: CASSEALMNTEALF.

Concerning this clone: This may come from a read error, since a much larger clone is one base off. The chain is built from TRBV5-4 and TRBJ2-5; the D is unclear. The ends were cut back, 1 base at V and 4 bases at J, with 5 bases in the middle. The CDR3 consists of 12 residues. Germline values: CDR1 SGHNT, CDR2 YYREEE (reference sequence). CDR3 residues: CASSLSRETQYF. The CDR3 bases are TGTGCCAGCAGCTTGTCAAGAGAGACCCAGTACTTC.

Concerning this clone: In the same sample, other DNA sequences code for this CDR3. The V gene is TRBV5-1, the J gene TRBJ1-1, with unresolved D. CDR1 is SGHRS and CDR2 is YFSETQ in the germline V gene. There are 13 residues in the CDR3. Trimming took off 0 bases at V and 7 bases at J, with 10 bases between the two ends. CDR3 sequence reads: CASSLAPANEAFF. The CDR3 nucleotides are TGCGCCAGCAGCTTGGCACCAGCGAATGAAGCTTTCTTT.

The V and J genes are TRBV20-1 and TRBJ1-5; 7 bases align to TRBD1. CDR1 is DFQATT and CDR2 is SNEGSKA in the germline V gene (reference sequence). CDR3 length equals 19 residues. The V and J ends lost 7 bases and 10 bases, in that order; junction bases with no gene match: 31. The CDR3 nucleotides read TGCAGTGTCTTCCGGGACAGCGGAGGCATGGCGCCTCAGGGGCATCCCCAGCATTTT. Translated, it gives CSVFRDSGGMAPQGHPQHF.

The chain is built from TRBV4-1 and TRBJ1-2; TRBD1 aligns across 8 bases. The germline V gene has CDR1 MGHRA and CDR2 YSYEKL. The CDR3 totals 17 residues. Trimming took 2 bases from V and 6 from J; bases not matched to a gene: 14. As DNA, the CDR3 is TGCGCCAGCAGCCAATTTCCAACGGACAGGGCTCTTCATGGCTACACCTTC. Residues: CASSQFPTDRALHGYTF.

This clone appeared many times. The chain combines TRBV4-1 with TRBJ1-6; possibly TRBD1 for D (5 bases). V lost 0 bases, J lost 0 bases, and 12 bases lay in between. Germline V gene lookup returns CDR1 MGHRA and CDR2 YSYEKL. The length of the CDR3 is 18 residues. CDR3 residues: CASSQDRGTFSYNSPLHF. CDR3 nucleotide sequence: TGCGCCAGCAGCCAAGATCGGGGCACCTTCTCCTATAATTCACCCCTCCACTTT.

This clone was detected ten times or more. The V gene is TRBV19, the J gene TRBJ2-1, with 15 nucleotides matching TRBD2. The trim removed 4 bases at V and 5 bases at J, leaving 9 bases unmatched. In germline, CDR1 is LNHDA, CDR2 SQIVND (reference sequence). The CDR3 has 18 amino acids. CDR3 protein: CASSNGLAGGMLHNEQFF. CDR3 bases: TGTGCCAGTAGTAACGGACTAGCGGGAGGGATGCTCCACAATGAGCAGTTCTTC.

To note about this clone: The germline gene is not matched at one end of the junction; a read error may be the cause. Here the CDR3 reads CASSLFDRGRRNTEGFF. The CDR3 nucleotides read TGTGCCAGCAGTTTATTTGACAGGGGCAGGAGGAACACTGAAGGTTTCTTT. V is TRBV28 and J is TRBJ1-1; 8 bases fit TRBD1. Germline lookup yields CDR1 MDHEN and CDR2 SYDVKM. The CDR3 totals 17 residues.

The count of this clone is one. The CDR3: CASSTCTSGRWCPYEQYF. Written as DNA, the CDR3 is TGTGCCAGTTCCACGTGTACTAGCGGGAGATGGTGTCCTTACGAGCAGTACTTC. The chain recombines TRBV19 with TRBJ2-7; TRBD2 matches at 11 bases. J lost 4 bases, V lost 8 bases, and 19 bases had no gene match. This CDR3 contains 18 residues. Germline CDR1 reads LNHDA; CDR2 reads SQIVND (reference sequence).

The CDR3 sequence is CASSQDLGPSSGNTIYF. In DNA form, the CDR3 reads TGCGCCAGCAGCCAAGATTTAGGGCCTAGCTCTGGAAACACCATATATTTT. The rearrangement uses TRBV4-3 and TRBJ1-3; D unclear. Trimming stripped 0 bases from V and 0 bases from J, with 12 bases between. The CDR3 is made up of 17 amino acids. Per germline, CDR1 LGHNA and CDR2 YSLEER.

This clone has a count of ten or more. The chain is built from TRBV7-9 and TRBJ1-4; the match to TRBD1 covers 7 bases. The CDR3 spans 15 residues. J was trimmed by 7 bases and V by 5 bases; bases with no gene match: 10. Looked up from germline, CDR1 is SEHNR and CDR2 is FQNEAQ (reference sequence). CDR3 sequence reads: CASSPDGRGVEKLFF. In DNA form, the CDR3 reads TGTGCCAGCAGCCCTGATGGCAGGGGGGTTGAAAAACTGTTTTTT.

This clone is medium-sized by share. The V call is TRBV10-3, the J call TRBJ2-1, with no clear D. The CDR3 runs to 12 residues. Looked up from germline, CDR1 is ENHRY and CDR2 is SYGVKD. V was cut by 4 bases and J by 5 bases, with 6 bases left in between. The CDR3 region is CAISGQHNEQFF. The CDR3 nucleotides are TGTGCCATCAGTGGCCAGCACAATGAGCAGTTCTTC.